A single count supports the clone carrying this T cell receptor (beta chain). What it recognizes is unknown. These data belong to a study of cytomegalovirus exposure and HLA in healthy donors. General study findings and limits: Later analysis indicated greater clonal expansion among HLA-associated TCR beta chains than among equally common other chains. A later analysis reportedly found fewer N-insertions in an Asian-associated ancestry cluster than the roughly 680-donor mean.

The PCR contained 60 Vbeta and 13 Jbeta primers. Sequencing was performed with immunoSEQ multiplex PCR; in TCRdb, only in-frame clones are kept and a portion is missing. The table has under 150,000 clones, roughly 80% seen once. J lost 1 base, V lost 4 bases, and 6 bases had no gene match. This CDR3 has 15 amino acids. Germline assignment: CDR1 SGHDT and CDR2 YYEEEE. The receptor comes from a man between 18 and 35 years old in good health and CMV-seronegative. The rearrangement joins TRBV5-6 to TRBJ1-1; the match to TRBD1 covers 8 bases. Sequencing used PBMCs. The CDR3 region is CASSPWTGWNTEAFF. CDR3 DNA: TGTGCCAGCAGCCCCTGGACAGGGTGGAACACTGAAGCTTTCTTT.